The next 8 T cell receptor beta chains were all read from a single sample in a study of early T cells in non-severe SARS-CoV-2 infection. One entry per CDR3 protein, called by TCRdb with MiXCR from the 5' RACE reads. The table records under 85,000 distinct CDR3 sequences, about 12% of them present only once. The sample here was whole blood, taken at baseline. Receptors originate from an adult who was a healthcare worker with PCR-confirmed SARS-CoV-2 infection or an uninfected control (not recorded which). The donor label of this sample is uncertain.

The V call is TRBV7-2, the J call TRBJ1-1; D not resolved. CDR3 size: 13 residues. The V gene lost 10 bases and the J gene lost 4 bases, with 16 bases spanning the gap. The germline V gene has CDR1 SGHTA and CDR2 FQGNSA. The CDR3 nucleotides read TGTGCCAAAAGAGGTCCGACGACCACTGAAGCTTTCTTT. Translating gives CAKRGPTTTEAFF.

This sequence joins TRBV18 and TRBJ1-6; no definite D call. V lost 1 base to trimming and J lost 10 bases, with 11 bases between them. The germline V gene encodes CDR1 KGHSH and CDR2 LQKENI. The CDR3 is 14 residues long. The CDR3 here is CASSPQEGLSPLHF. CDR3 sequence (DNA): TGTGCCAGCTCACCACAAGAGGGCCTCTCACCCCTCCACTTT. The full variable domain, rest sourced from reference TRBV18 and TRBJ1-6, is NAGVMQNPRHLVRRRGQEARLRCSPMKGHSHVYWYRQLPEEGLKFMVYLQKENIIDESGMPKERFSAEFPKEGPSILRIQQVVRGDSAAYFCASSPQEGLSPLHFGNGTRLTVT.

This clonotype was seen a handful of times. The rearrangement uses TRBV3-1 and TRBJ2-3; 8 nucleotides align to TRBD1. Germline V gene data show CDR1 as LGHDT and CDR2 as YNNKEL (reference sequence). The CDR3 consists of 16 residues. V dropped 0 bases and J dropped 5; count of bases not matched to a gene: 7. The CDR3 DNA reads as TGTGCCAGCAGCCAAGATTGGGTCAGGGGGCGAGATACGCAGTATTTT. It encodes CASSQDWVRGRDTQYF.

This clonotype was found many times. V is TRBV12-3 or TRBV12-4 and J is TRBJ2-3, with no clear D. There are 11 residues in the CDR3. V was trimmed by 6 bases and J by 2 bases, leaving 3 bases between them. In nucleotides, the CDR3 is TGTGCCAGCAGGATCACAGATACGCAGTATTTT. Its translation: CASRITDTQYF.

This clonotype was counted only a few times. The V call is TRBV27, the J call TRBJ2-3; D gene ambiguous. There are 13 residues in the CDR3. With 3 bases removed from V and 0 bases from J, the gap between germline ends came to 4 bases. In germline, CDR1 is MNHEY, CDR2 SMNVEV (reference sequence). The CDR3 here is CASSLKSTDTQYF. In DNA form, the CDR3 reads TGTGCCAGCAGTTTGAAGAGCACAGATACGCAGTATTTT.

This CDR3 reads CASSVQTGVAGKLFF. CDR3 coding DNA: TGTGCCAGCAGCGTCCAGACAGGGGTTGCGGGAAAACTGTTTTTT. J is TRBJ1-4 and V is TRBV7-2, with TRBD1 identical over 8 bases. The CDR3 consists of 15 residues. Germline assignment: CDR1 SGHTA and CDR2 FQGNSA. V was clipped by 5 bases and J by 10 bases; unmatched bases: 12.

This clonotype appeared a few times. The V gene is TRBV7-2, the J gene TRBJ1-1; D unresolved. This CDR3 region has 12 residues. The ends were cut back, 0 bases at V and 7 bases at J, with 6 bases in the middle. CDR1 and CDR2 from the germline V gene are SGHTA and FQGNSA. CDR3 in amino acids: CASSLAQDEAFF. The CDR3 nucleotides read TGTGCCAGCAGCTTAGCCCAAGATGAAGCTTTCTTT.

This clonotype was counted a few times. The chain is built from TRBV2 and TRBJ2-3, with 9 bases aligning to TRBD2. V lost 5 bases to trimming and J lost 8 bases; unmatched junction nucleotides: 5. Looked up from germline, CDR1 is SNHLY and CDR2 is FYNNEI. This CDR3 has 13 residues. CDR3 coding DNA: TGTGCCAGCAGTTCCGGGACTAGCCGTACGCAGTATTTT. Translating it yields CASSSGTSRTQYF.